A selection of T cell receptor beta chains follows, all from one sample in a study of early T cells in non-severe SARS-CoV-2 infection. TCRdb re-called the 5' RACE reads through MiXCR, storing one row per CDR3 protein. The table includes about 29,000 distinct CDR3 sequences, around 5.9% detected once. Sequencing input: whole blood. The receptors originated from an adult who was a healthcare worker with PCR-confirmed SARS-CoV-2 infection or an uninfected control (not recorded which). CDR3s leave out the opening cysteine and the closing phenylalanine or tryptophan. Each record gives: V gene, J gene, CDR3 length, CDR3 protein.

TRBV27	TRBJ2-7	12	ASSLAVQGSKQY
TRBV20-1	TRBJ1-5	10	SARRGNQPQH
TRBV7-8	TRBJ1-1	13	ASSLGVTMNTEAF
TRBV27	TRBJ2-5	13	ASSLGGRVSETQY
TRBV7-6	TRBJ2-1	14	ASSLFGGEVYNEQF
TRBV9	TRBJ2-7	12	ASSVGGSHYEQY
TRBV27	TRBJ2-1	13	ASRPGLALLGEQF
TRBV10-2	TRBJ1-2	10	ASSTEDYGYT
TRBV20-1	TRBJ2-1	11	SGRGSSYNEQF
TRBV18	TRBJ1-1	13	ASSPSQGGWTEAF
TRBV7-6	TRBJ2-1	14	ASSPDGSGGVGEQF
TRBV20-1	TRBJ2-5	13	SASPRGHQGETQY
TRBV27	TRBJ2-7	13	ASSLIAGGTYEQY
TRBV7-2	TRBJ2-1	11	ASSPTGLAEQF
TRBV6-2/TRBV6-3	TRBJ2-3	13	ARVDRGLLQDTQY
TRBV25-1	TRBJ2-7	10	AREGAPGEQY
TRBV4-3	TRBJ2-7	16	ASSQDKGRLADNYEQY
TRBV7-9	TRBJ1-3	14	ASSQWGANLRNTIY
TRBV29-1	TRBJ2-2	12	SARRGVDTGELF
TRBV27	TRBJ1-2	11	ASGSGVSYGYT
TRBV9	TRBJ2-2	11	ASSPQNTGELF
TRBV6-5	TRBJ2-5	10	ASSYQGETQY
TRBV7-2	TRBJ1-4	12	ASSWDRRGEKLF